This T cell receptor (beta chain) comes out of a study of regulatory T cells in long-lasting Graves disease. The time point was: newly diagnosed GD, antithyroid drugs for less than 3 months. RNA from PBMCs was the source of the TCR library. Clinicians diagnosed Graves' disease using American Thyroid Association guidelines. This clonotype has at least ten counts. Building of the TCR beta libraries involved iRepertoire HTBI primers and Arm-PCR of CDR3 regions. MiXCR, applied by TCRdb to the multiplex PCR reads, yields one record per CDR3 protein. The data show over 200,000 distinct CDR3 sequences, about 16% seen once. The specimen was peripheral blood mononuclear cells (PBMCs), collected at new diagnosis, from a patient treated with antithyroid drugs. This clonotype was sampled from a female donor with Graves disease.

CDR3 amino acids: CATSVGGNNNEQFF. The CDR3 DNA is TGTGCCACCAGTGTCGGCGGGAACAACAATGAGCAGTTCTTC. The rearrangement joins TRBV24-1 to TRBJ2-1; TRBD2 is a possible D gene (6 bases). Per the germline V gene, CDR1 is KGHDR and CDR2 is SFDVKD. The V end lost 5 bases, the J end lost 5 bases, and 12 bases lay between the germline ends. The CDR3 is 14 residues long.